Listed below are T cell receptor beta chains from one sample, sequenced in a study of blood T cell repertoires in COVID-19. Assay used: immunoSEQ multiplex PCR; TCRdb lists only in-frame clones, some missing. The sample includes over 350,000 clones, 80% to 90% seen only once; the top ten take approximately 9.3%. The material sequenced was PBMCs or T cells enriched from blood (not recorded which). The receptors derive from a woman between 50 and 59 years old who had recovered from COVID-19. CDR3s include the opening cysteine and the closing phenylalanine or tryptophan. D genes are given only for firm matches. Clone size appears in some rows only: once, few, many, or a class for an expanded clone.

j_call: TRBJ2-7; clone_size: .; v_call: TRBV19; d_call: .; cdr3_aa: CASSIRLGVGYEQYF; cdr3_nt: TGTGCCAGTAGTATTCGTCTAGGGGTGGGCTACGAGCAGTACTTC
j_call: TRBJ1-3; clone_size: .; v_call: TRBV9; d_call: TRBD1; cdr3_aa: CASSGTGTSSGNTIYF; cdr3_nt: TGTGCCAGCAGCGGGACAGGGACAAGCTCTGGAAACACCATATATTTT
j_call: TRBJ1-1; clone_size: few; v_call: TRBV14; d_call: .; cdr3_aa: CASSRGSLNTEAFF; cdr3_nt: TGTGCCAGCAGCCGGGGCAGCTTGAACACTGAAGCTTTCTTT
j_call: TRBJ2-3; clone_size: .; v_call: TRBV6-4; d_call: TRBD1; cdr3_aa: CASSAGQGDTQYF; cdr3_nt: TGTGCCAGCAGTGCAGGACAGGGGGATACGCAGTATTTT
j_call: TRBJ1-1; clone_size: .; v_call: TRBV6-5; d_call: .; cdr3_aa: CASSITDSYTEAFF; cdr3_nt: TGTGCCAGCAGTATTACCGACAGCTACACTGAAGCTTTCTTT
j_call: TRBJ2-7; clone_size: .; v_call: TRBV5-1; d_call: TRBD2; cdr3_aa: CASSDWLGLAGGKTYEQYF; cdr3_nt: TGCGCCAGCAGCGACTGGTTGGGACTAGCGGGGGGCAAAACCTACGAGCAGTACTTC
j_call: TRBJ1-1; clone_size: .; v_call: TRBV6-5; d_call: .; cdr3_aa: CASSYSNRDTEAFF; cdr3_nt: TGTGCCAGCAGTTACTCGAATCGGGACACTGAAGCTTTCTTT
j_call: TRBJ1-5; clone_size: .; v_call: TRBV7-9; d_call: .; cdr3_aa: CASSSITVVGNQPQHF; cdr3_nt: TGTGCCAGCAGCTCCATAACGGTAGTAGGCAATCAGCCCCAGCATTTT
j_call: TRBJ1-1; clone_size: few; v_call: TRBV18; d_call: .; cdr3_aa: CASSPGGEAFF; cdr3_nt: TGTGCCAGCTCACCAGGTGGCGAAGCTTTCTTT
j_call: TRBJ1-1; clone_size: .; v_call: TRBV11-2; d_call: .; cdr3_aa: CASSLFPTEAFF; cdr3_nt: TGTGCCAGCAGCTTGTTCCCAACTGAAGCTTTCTTT
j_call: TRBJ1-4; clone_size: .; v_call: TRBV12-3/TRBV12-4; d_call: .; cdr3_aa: CASRRGSEKLFF; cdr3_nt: TGTGCCAGCAGGAGGGGGAGTGAAAAACTGTTTTTT
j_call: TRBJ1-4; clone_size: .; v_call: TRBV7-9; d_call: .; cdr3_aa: CASTELGGTGPFNEKLFF; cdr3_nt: TGTGCCAGCACCGAGCTTGGGGGGACCGGACCTTTTAATGAAAAACTGTTTTTT
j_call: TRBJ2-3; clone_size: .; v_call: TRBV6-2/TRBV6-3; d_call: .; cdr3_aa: CASSYSGAADTQYF; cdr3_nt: TGTGCCAGCAGTTACTCTGGGGCCGCAGATACGCAGTATTTT
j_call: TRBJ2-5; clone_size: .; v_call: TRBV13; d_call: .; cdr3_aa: CASIFSRGPGYRTQYF; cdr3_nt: TGTGCCAGCATCTTTTCGCGGGGGCCGGGCTATCGGACCCAGTACTTC
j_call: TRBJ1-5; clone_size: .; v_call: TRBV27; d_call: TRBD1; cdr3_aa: CARKTGERYSNQPQHF; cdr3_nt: TGTGCCCGAAAGACAGGGGAGAGGTATAGCAATCAGCCCCAGCATTTT
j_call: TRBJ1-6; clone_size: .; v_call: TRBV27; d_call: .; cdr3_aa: CASNLDSLNSPLHF; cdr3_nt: TGTGCCAGCAACTTGGACAGCCTGAATTCACCCCTCCACTTT
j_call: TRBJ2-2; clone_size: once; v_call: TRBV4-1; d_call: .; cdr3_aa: CASSQDGGGTNTGELFF; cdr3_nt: TGCGCCAGCAGCCAAGATGGGGGGGGCACGAACACCGGGGAGCTGTTTTTT
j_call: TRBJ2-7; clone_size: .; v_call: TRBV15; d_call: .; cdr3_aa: CATSRDLTGGIEQYF; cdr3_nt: TGTGCCACCAGCAGAGATCTTACGGGGGGCATCGAGCAGTACTTC
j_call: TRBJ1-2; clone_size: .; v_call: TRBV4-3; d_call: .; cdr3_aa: CASSQGTVDYGYTF; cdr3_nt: TGCGCCAGCAGCCAAGGAACAGTGGACTATGGCTACACCTTC
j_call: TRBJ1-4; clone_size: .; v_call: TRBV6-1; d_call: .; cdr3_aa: CASSETLLRIDEKLFF; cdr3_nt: TGTGCCAGCAGTGAAACATTGCTCAGGATCGATGAAAAACTGTTTTTT
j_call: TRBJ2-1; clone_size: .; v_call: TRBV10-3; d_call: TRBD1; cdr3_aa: CAISAAGGPAVNEQFF; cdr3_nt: TGTGCCATCAGTGCGGCAGGGGGTCCGGCGGTGAATGAGCAGTTCTTC
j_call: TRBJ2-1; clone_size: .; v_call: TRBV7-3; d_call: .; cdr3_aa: CASSLGTQVRNEQFF; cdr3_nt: TGTGCCAGCAGCTTAGGCACACAGGTCCGGAATGAGCAGTTCTTC
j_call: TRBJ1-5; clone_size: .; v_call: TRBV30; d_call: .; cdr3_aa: CAWSFGTSSNQPQHF; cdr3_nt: TGTGCCTGGAGTTTTGGGACATCGAGCAATCAGCCCCAGCATTTT
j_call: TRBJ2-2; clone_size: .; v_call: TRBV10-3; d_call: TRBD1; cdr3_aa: CAISETTGVNTGELFF; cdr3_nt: TGTGCCATCAGTGAGACTACAGGGGTGAACACCGGGGAGCTGTTTTTT
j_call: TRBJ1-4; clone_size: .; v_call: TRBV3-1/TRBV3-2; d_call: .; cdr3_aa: CASSQGSLATNEKLFF; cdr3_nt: TGTGCCAGCAGCCAAGGGAGCCTTGCAACTAATGAAAAACTGTTTTTT
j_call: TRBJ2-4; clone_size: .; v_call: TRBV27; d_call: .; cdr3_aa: CASSPGRGEGKNIQYF; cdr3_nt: TGTGCCAGCAGTCCTGGGCGGGGAGAGGGCAAAAACATTCAGTACTTC
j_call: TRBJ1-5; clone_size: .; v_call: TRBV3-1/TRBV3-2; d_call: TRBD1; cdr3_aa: CASSQGTGLSNQPQHF; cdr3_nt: TGTGCCAGCAGCCAAGGGACAGGGCTTAGCAATCAGCCCCAGCATTTT
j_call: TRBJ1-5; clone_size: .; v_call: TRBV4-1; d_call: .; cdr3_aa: CASSQDTRGNQPQHF; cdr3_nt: TGCGCCAGCAGCCAAGATACTCGGGGTAATCAGCCCCAGCATTTT
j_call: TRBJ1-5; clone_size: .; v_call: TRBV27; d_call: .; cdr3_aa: CASSLAGFNQPQHF; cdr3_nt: TGTGCCAGCAGTTTAGCAGGGTTCAATCAGCCCCAGCATTTT
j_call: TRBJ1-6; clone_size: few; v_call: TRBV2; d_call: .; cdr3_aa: CASSESGRNSPLHF; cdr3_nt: TGTGCCAGCAGTGAATCAGGGAGGAATTCACCCCTCCACTTT
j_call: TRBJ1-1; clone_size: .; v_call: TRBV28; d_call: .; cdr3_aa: CASSLSTLGETEAFF; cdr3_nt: TGTGCCAGCAGTTTAAGTACCCTGGGAGAAACTGAAGCTTTCTTT
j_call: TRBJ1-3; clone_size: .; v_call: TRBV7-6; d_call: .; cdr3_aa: CASSLGPGERNTIYF; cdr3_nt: TGTGCCAGCAGCTTAGGACCGGGAGAAAGAAACACCATATATTTT
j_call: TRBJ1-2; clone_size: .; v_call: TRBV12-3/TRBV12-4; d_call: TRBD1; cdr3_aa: CASSLEGANGYTF; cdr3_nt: TGTGCCAGCAGTTTAGAGGGGGCTAATGGCTACACCTTC
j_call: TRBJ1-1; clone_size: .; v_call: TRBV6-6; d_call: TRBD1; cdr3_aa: CASTRGPEAFF; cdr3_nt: TGTGCCAGCACGAGGGGGCCTGAAGCTTTCTTT
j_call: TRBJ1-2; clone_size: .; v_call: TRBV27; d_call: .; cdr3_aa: CASSTPGYGYTF; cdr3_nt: TGTGCCAGCAGTACTCCAGGGTATGGCTACACCTTC
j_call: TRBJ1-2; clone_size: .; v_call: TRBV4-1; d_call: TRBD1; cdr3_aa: CASSQRQGVKGYTF; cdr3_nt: TGCGCCAGCAGCCAACGACAGGGGGTAAAAGGCTACACCTTC
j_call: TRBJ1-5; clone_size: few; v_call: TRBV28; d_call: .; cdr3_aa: CAIASRQGVNQPQHF; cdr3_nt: TGTGCCATCGCCTCCAGGCAGGGTGTCAATCAGCCCCAGCATTTT
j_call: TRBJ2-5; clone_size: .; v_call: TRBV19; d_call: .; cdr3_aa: CASSSHQTQYF; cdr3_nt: TGTGCCAGTAGTTCACACCAGACCCAGTACTTC
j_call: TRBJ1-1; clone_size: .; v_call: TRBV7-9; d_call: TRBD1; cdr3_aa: CASSETGVTEAFF; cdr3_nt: TGTGCCAGCAGCGAGACAGGGGTCACTGAAGCTTTCTTT
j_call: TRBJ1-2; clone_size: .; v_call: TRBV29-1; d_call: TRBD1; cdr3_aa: CSARPGTAANYGYTF; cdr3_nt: TGCAGCGCCCGCCCCGGGACAGCGGCTAACTATGGCTACACCTTC
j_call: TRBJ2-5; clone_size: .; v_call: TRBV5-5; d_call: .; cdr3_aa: CASSSFLEIRAGETQYF; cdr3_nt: TGTGCCAGCAGCTCCTTTCTGGAGATTCGCGCAGGGGAGACCCAGTACTTC
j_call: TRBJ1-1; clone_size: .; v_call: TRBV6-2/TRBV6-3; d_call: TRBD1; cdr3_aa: CASSPGKGGEVTVAFF; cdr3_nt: TGTGCCAGCAGCCCTGGGAAAGGGGGCGAAGTTACTGTGGCTTTCTTT